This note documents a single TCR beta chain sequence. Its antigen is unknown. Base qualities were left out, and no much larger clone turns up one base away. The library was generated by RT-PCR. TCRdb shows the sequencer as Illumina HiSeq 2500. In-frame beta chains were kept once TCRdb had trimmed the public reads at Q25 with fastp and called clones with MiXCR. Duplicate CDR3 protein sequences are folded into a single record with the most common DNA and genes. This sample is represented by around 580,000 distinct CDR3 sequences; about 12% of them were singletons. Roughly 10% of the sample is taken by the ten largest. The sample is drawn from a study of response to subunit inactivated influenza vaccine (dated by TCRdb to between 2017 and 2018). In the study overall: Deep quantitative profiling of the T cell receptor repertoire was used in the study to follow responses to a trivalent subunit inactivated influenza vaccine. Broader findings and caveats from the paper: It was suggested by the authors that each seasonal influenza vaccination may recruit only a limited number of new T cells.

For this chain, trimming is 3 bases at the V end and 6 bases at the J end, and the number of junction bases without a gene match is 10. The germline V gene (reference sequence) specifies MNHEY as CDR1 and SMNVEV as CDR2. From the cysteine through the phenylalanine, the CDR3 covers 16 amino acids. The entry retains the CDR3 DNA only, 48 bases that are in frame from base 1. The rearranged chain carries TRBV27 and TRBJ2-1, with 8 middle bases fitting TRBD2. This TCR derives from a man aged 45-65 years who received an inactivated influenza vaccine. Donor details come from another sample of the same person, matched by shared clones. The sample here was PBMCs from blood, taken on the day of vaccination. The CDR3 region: CASSFLSGISSNEQFF. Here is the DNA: TGTGCCAGCAGTTTCCTTAGCGGGATTTCGAGCAATGAGCAGTTCTTC.